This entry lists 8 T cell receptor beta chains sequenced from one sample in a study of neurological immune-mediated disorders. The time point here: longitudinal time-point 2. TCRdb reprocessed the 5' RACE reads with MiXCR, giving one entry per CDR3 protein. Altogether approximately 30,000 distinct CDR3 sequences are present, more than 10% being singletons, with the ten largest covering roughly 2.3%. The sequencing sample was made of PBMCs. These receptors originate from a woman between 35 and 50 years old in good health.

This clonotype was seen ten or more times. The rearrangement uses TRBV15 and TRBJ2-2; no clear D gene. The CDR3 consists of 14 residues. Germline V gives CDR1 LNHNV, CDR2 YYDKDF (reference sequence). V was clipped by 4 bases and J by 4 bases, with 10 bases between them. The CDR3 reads CATSKTDVTGELFF. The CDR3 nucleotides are TGTGCCACCAGCAAAACGGACGTCACCGGGGAGCTGTTTTTT.

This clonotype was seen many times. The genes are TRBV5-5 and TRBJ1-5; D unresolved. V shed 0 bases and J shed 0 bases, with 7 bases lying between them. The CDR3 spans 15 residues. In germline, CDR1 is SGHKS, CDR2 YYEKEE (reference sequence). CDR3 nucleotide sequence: TGTGCCAGCAGCTTGGCGGGGTATAGCAATCAGCCCCAGCATTTT. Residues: CASSLAGYSNQPQHF.

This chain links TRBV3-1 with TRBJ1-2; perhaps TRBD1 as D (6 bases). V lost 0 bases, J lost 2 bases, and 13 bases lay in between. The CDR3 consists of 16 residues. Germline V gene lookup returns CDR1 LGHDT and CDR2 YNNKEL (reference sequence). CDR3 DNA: TGTGCCAGCAGCCAAGACCCCGGGGGCCTCAACTATGGCTACACCTTC. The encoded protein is CASSQDPGGLNYGYTF. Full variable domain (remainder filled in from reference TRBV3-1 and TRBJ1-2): DTAVSQTPKYLVTQMGNDKSIKCEQNLGHDTMYWYKQDSKKFLKIMFSYNNKELIINETVPNRFSPKSPDKAHLNLHINSLELGDSAVYFCASSQDPGGLNYGYTFGSGTRLTVV.

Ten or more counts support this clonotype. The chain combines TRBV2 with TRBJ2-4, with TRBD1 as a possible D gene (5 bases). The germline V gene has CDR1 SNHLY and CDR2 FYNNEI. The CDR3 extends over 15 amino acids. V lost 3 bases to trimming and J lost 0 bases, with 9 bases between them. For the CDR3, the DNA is TGTGCCAGCAGTGACAGGGATCTAGCCAAAAACATTCAGTACTTC. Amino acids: CASSDRDLAKNIQYF.

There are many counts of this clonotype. The CDR3 loop is CASSYSRPGRIGVDTEAFF. The CDR3 DNA follows: TGTGCCAGCAGTTACTCGAGGCCAGGGAGAATAGGGGTGGACACTGAAGCTTTCTTT. This chain joins TRBV6-5 and TRBJ1-1, with D possibly matching TRBD1 (5 bases). CDR3 length equals 19 residues. V dropped 0 bases and J dropped 3 bases, with 23 bases sitting between them. Looked up from germline, CDR1 is MNHEY and CDR2 is SVGAGI.

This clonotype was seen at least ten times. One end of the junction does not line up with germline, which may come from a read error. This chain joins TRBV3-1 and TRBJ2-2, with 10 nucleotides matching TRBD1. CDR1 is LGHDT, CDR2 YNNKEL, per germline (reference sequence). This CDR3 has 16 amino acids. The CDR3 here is CASRHRTGGDTGELFF. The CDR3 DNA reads TGTGCCAGCAGGCACCGGACAGGGGGAGACACAGGGGAGCTGTTTTTT.

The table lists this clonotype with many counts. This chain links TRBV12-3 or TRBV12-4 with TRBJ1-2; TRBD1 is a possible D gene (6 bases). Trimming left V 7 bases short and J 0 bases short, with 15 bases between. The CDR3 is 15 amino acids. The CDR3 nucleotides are TGTGCCAGCACCTTCTCGTCAGGGGCTAACTATGGCTACACCTTC. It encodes CASTFSSGANYGYTF.

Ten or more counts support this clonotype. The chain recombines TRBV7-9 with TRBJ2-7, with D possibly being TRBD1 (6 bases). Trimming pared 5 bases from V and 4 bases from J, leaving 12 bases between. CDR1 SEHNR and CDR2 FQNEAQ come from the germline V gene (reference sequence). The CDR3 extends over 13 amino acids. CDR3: CASSPGQFYEQYF. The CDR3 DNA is TGTGCCAGCAGCCCTGGACAGTTTTACGAGCAGTACTTC.